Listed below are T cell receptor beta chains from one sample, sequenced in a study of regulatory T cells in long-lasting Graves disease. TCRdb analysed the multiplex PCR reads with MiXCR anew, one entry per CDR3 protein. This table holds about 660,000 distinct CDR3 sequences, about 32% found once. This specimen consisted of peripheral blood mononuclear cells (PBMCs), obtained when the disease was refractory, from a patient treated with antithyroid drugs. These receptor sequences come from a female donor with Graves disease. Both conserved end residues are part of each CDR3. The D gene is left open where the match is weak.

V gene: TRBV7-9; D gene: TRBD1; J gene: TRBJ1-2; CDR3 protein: CASSLETGPGYTF
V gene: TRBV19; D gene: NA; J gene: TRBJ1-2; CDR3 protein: CASRIDIANGYTF
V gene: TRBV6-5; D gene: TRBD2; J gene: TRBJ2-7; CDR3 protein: CASSYGVGGYYEQYF
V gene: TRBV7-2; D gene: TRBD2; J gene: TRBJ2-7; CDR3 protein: CASSLLLAATYEQYF
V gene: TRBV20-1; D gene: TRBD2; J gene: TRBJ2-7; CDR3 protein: CSAAGTSGGTYEQYF
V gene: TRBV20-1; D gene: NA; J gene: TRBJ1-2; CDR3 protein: CRGGSTELYGYTF
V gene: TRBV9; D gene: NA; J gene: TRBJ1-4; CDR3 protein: CASSVQGRRNEKLFF
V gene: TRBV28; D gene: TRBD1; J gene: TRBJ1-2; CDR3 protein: CASSSPATGSYGYTF
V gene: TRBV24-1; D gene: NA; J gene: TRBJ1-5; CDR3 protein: CATSDMGLGQPQHF
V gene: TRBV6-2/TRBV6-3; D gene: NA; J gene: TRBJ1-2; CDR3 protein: CASSYFRADLNYGYTF
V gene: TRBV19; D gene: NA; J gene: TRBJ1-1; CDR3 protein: CASSINGGTEAFF
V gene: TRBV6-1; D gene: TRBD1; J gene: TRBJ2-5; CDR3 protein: CASSLPTGQETQYF
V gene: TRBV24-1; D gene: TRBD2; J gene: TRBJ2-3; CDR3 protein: CATSDPLANTDTQYF
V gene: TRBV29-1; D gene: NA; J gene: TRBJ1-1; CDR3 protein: CSACEVQMNTEAFF
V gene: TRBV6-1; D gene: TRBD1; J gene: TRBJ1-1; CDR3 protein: CAGTDQNTEAFF
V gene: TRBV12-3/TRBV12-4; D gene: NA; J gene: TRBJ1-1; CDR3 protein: CAGSADRNTEAFF
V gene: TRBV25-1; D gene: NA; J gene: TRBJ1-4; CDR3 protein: CASSPQGFFEKLFF